This TCR beta chain is from a study of blood T cells in healthy people across ages. The CDR3 has 18 amino acids. After removal of 7 bases from V and 11 bases from J, the junction contained 21 bases not matched to a gene. Looked up from germline, CDR1 is MDHEN and CDR2 is SYDVKM. General observations from the study: There were more naive CD4+ cells and higher diversity in long-lived donors than in aged donors.

Primed by a sample-barcoded 5' primer and a J-beta primer mix, a second PCR proceeded for about 7 to 11 cycles. TCRdb reprocessed the 5' RACE reads with MiXCR, giving one entry per CDR3 protein. The sample holds 1,500,000 or so distinct CDR3 sequences, around 40% seen once. PBMCs numbering at least 6 million were isolated per sample. In regard to this clonotype: Its target is unknown.

The source is a woman aged 18 to 35 in good health. The rearrangement links TRBV28 to TRBJ2-5; 14 nucleotides agree with TRBD2. The sample comprised blood. The CDR3 spells CASTSWGTSGSLGGEQYF. In DNA, the CDR3 is TGTGCCAGCACCAGTTGGGGGACTAGCGGGAGCCTTGGTGGTGAGCAGTACTTC.